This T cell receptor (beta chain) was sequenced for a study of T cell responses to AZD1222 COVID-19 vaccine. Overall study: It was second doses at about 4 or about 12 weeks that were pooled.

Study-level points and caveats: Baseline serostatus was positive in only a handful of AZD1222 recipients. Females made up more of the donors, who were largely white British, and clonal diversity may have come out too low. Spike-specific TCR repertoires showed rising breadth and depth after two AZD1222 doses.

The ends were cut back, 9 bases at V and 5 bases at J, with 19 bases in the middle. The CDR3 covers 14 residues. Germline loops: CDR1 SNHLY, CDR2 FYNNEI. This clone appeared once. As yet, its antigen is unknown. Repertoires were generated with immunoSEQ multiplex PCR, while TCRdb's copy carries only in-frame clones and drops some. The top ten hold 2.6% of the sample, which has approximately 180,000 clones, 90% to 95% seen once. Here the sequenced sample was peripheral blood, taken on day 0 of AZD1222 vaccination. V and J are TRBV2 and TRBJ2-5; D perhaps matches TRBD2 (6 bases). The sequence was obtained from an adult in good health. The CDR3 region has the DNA TGTGCCAGTACGGGGATGCTAGCGAGGGAGACCCAGTACTTC. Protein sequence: CASTGMLARETQYF. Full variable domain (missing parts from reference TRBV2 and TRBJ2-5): EPEVTQTPSHQVTQMGQEVILRCVPISNHLYFYWYRQILGQKVEFLVSFYNNEISEKSEIFDDQFSVERPDGSNFTLKIRSTKLEDSAMYFCASTGMLARETQYFGPGTRLLVL.